This passage covers 16 T cell receptor beta chains from one sample sequenced in a study of cytomegalovirus exposure and HLA in healthy donors (dated 2017 in TCRdb). To prepare the library, the immunoSEQ multiplex PCR assay was applied. For the multiplex PCR, a mixture combining 60 forward primers for TCR Vbeta segments and 13 reverse primers for TCR Jbeta segments was used. The immuneACCESS repertoire file appears here via TCRdb, limited to in-frame rearrangements. These files lack a portion of the clones; in checked studies, under half of the deficit traces to unresolved V genes, and the cause of the others is not known. The sample table records 150,000 to 200,000 clones; nearly 80% of these occur just once. The ten largest clonotypes hold 11% to 15% of the sample. The material sequenced was PBMCs. Receptors were obtained from a man aged 50-60 years in good health and CMV-seropositive.

This clone came up once. V is TRBV19 and J is TRBJ1-5; TRBD1 agrees at 9 bases. CDR1 and CDR2 (germline): LNHDA, SQIVND (reference sequence). The CDR3 spans 15 residues. V lost 10 bases to trimming and J lost 4 bases; unmatched junction nucleotides: 11. The CDR3 protein is CATRKVTGGNQPQHF. The CDR3, as DNA: TGTGCCACACGGAAGGTGACAGGGGGGAATCAGCCCCAGCATTTT.

This clone came up once. This chain links TRBV9 with TRBJ2-2, with unresolved D. CDR1 and CDR2 from the germline V gene are SGDLS and YYNGEE. V gave up 0 bases and J gave up 6 bases, with 3 bases separating them. The CDR3 length is 12 residues. DNA for the CDR3: TGTGCCAGCAGCGTAGCTGCCGGGGAGCTGTTTTTT. Translation gives CASSVAAGELFF.

The J gene is TRBJ2-7, the V gene TRBV27; D not resolved. Trimming removed 3 bases at V and 2 bases at J, with 8 bases between. CDR3 length equals 13 residues. Germline CDR1 and CDR2: MNHEY and SMNVEV (reference sequence). CDR3 nucleotides: TGTGCCAGCAGTTTTGGCGGAACCTACGAGCAGTACTTC. This sequence encodes CASSFGGTYEQYF.

The chain joins TRBV7-8 to TRBJ2-7, with D unclear. The CDR3 has 16 amino acids. Per germline, CDR1 SGHVS and CDR2 FQNEAQ. V was cut by 1 base and J by 1 base, with 14 bases left in between. CDR3 sequence reads: CASSLGVGPFSYEQYV. CDR3 sequence (DNA): TGTGCCAGCAGCTTAGGGGTGGGCCCTTTTTCCTACGAGCAGTACGTC.

This sequence joins TRBV5-1 and TRBJ2-5, with D perhaps matching TRBD2 (6 bases). V was trimmed by 4 bases and J by 5 bases, leaving 15 bases between them. Germline CDR1 and CDR2: SGHRS and YFSETQ. This CDR3 has 14 amino acids. The CDR3: CASSQDLGRETQYF. CDR3 DNA: TGCGCCAGCAGCCAAGATCTGGGGAGGGAGACCCAGTACTTC.

The rearrangement links TRBV6-5 to TRBJ1-4; 7 bases are a match to TRBD1. The J segment lost 7 bases and the V segment lost 4 bases, leaving 3 bases of the junction unmatched. CDR3 length equals 13 residues. CDR1 is MNHEY, CDR2 SVGAGI, per germline. CDR3: CASSSGTAEKLFF. DNA for the CDR3: TGTGCCAGCAGTTCGGGGACAGCTGAAAAACTGTTTTTT.

V is TRBV6-1 and J is TRBJ2-7; a possible D gene is TRBD2 (6 bases). The germline V gene encodes CDR1 MNHNS and CDR2 SASEGT. Trimming left V 9 bases short and J 4 bases short, with 19 bases between. The CDR3 spans 14 residues. The CDR3 spells CASVDWGSGYEQYF. In nucleotides, the CDR3 is TGTGCCAGTGTGGACTGGGGGAGCGGGTACGAGCAGTACTTC.

This chain's CDR3 is CSKGGVETQYF. The CDR3 DNA is TGCAGCAAAGGGGGGGTAGAGACCCAGTACTTC. This rearrangement joins TRBV20-1 to TRBJ2-5; tentative D call: TRBD2 (7 bases). Germline V lookup: CDR1 DFQATT, CDR2 SNEGSKA (reference sequence). The CDR3 has 11 amino acids.

CDR3 region: CASSPTGGYNSPLHF. The CDR3 region has the DNA TGTGCCAGCAGCCCGACAGGGGGCTATAATTCACCCCTCCACTTT. The chain employs TRBV6-5 and TRBJ1-6, with 9 bases aligning to TRBD1. The CDR3 length is 15 residues. Germline CDR1 reads MNHEY; CDR2 reads SVGAGI. V shed 6 bases, J shed 3 bases, and the junction held 3 bases outside the gene matches.

This clone was observed once. The chain has TRBV6-5 and TRBJ1-5; D not certain. CDR3 length equals 14 residues. Germline V lookup: CDR1 MNHEY, CDR2 SVGAGI. Trimming pared 0 bases from V and 10 bases from J, leaving 13 bases between. The CDR3 nucleotides read TGTGCCAGCAGTTACTCCCCCGTGGGAGGCCCCCAGCATTTT. Translation: CASSYSPVGGPQHF.

V is TRBV2 and J is TRBJ2-3, with D perhaps matching TRBD1 (5 bases). CDR3 length: 15 amino acids. CDR1 and CDR2 (germline): SNHLY, FYNNEI. V dropped 6 bases and J dropped 3 bases, with 16 bases sitting between them. CDR3 nucleotide sequence: TGTGCCAGCAGCCCGGGCCAGGGAAGGACAGATACGCAGTATTTT. This translates into CASSPGQGRTDTQYF.

This clone appeared a single time. The gene calls are TRBV28 and TRBJ1-5, with 7 bases identical to TRBD1. This CDR3 spans 16 amino acids. From germline, CDR1 is MDHEN and CDR2 SYDVKM. Trimming took 8 bases from V and 3 from J; bases not matched to a gene: 13. CDR3: CASSVSLTGLNQPQHF. CDR3 nucleotide sequence: TGTGCCAGCTCGGTTAGCCTGACAGGGCTCAATCAGCCCCAGCATTTT.

The chain joins TRBV14 to TRBJ1-1, with TRBD1 matching over 8 bases. This CDR3 has 14 amino acids. J gave up 4 bases and V 8 bases, and 9 bases lay outside the gene matches. CDR1 is SGHDN and CDR2 is FVKESK in the germline V gene. CDR3 sequence reads: CASANRQGRTEAFF. The CDR3 DNA reads TGTGCCAGCGCAAATCGACAGGGGCGCACTGAAGCTTTCTTT.

V gene TRBV2 combines with J gene TRBJ2-1; D gene ambiguous. There are 14 residues in the CDR3. Germline loops: CDR1 SNHLY, CDR2 FYNNEI. V lost 8 bases, J lost 0 bases, and 11 bases lay in between. The CDR3 DNA sequence: TGTGCCAGCCGTATAGAGAGCTCCTACAATGAGCAGTTCTTC. It specifies CASRIESSYNEQFF.

This chain uses TRBV18 with TRBJ2-7; no reliable D call. V lost 3 bases to trimming and J lost 2 bases, with 5 bases between them. Per germline, CDR1 KGHSH and CDR2 LQKENI. CDR3 length equals 12 residues. Written as DNA, the CDR3 is TGTGCCAGCTCACCCCTCCCCTACGAGCAGTACTTC. This codes for CASSPLPYEQYF.

The rearrangement joins TRBV28 to TRBJ1-1; D is unclear. V shed 6 bases and J shed 6 bases, with 20 bases lying between them. This CDR3 contains 15 residues. Germline CDR1 MDHEN, CDR2 SYDVKM. The CDR3 here is CASSTMLRLRSEAFF. CDR3 bases: TGTGCCAGCAGCACCATGCTCCGACTAAGGTCTGAAGCTTTCTTT.